The 22 T cell receptor beta chains below were found in one sample sequenced in a study of T-cell reconstitution after alpha-beta-depleted transplantation in children. The TCRbeta library was prepared with unique molecular identifiers. TCRdb passed the PCR reads through MiXCR, listing each CDR3 protein once. This sample has approximately 210,000 distinct CDR3 sequences, with approximately 14% found just once. The specimen was PBMCs from the stem cell graft donor, collected from the stem cell graft. The source is a human donor who donated a stem cell graft to a child with acute lymphoblastic leukemia.

Many counts were recorded for this clonotype. The rearrangement joins TRBV5-1 to TRBJ2-7; TRBD1 agrees at 11 bases. V lost 4 bases and J lost 5; bases outside the gene matches: 2. The germline CDR1 and CDR2 sequences are SGHRS and YFSETQ. The CDR3 is made up of 13 amino acids. CDR3 residues: CASSRTGGDEQYF. Here the CDR3 DNA reads TGCGCCAGCAGCAGGACAGGGGGCGACGAGCAGTACTTC.

Points on this clonotype: Since a much larger clone is just one base distant, this may be a read error. The rearrangement links TRBV7-9 to TRBJ1-1, with D hard to call. The CDR3 is made up of 16 amino acids. V lost 8 bases and J 0 bases, leaving 19 bases between the germline ends. Germline CDR1 reads SEHNR; CDR2 reads FQNEAQ (reference sequence). CDR3 nucleotide sequence: TGTGCCAGCGGCGCTTCCCGTACAGTTCTGAACACTGAAGCTTTCTTT. It specifies CASGASRTVLNTEAFF.

This clonotype has a count of ten or more. V is TRBV5-1 and J is TRBJ1-6; the D is unclear. CDR1 SGHRS and CDR2 YFSETQ come from the germline V gene. This CDR3 is 15 amino acids long. V was pared by 4 bases and J by 2 bases, with 10 bases between. CDR3 coding DNA: TGCGCCAGCAGCCATTCTTGGACCTATAATTCACCCCTCCACTTT. This codes for CASSHSWTYNSPLHF. Filled out from reference TRBV5-1 and TRBJ1-6, the complete variable domain reads KAGVTQTPRYLIKTRGQQVTLSCSPISGHRSVSWYQQTPGQGLQFLFEYFSETQRNKGNFPGRFSGRQFSNSRSEMNVSTLELGDSALYLCASSHSWTYNSPLHFGNGTRLTVT.

This clonotype was found many times. The chain couples TRBV29-1 to TRBJ2-1; 11 bases align to TRBD2. The CDR3 loop spans 14 amino acids. Germline loops: CDR1 SQVTM, CDR2 ANQGSEA. After removal of 4 bases from V and 3 bases from J, the junction contained 2 bases not matched to a gene. The CDR3 loop is CSVATSGSYNEQFF. The CDR3 region has the DNA TGCAGCGTTGCCACTAGCGGGAGCTACAATGAGCAGTTCTTC.

This clonotype was counted at least ten times. This chain joins TRBV12-3 or TRBV12-4 and TRBJ2-1; maybe TRBD2 (6 bases). This CDR3 spans 16 amino acids. Trimming removed 7 bases from V and 8 bases from J, with 24 bases in between. In DNA form, the CDR3 reads TGTGCCAGCAACCTCGGGGACTCATGGGAACCGGATGAGCAGTTCTTC. The encoded protein is CASNLGDSWEPDEQFF.

V usage is TRBV12-3 or TRBV12-4 and J usage is TRBJ2-7, with TRBD1 matching over 8 bases. J gave up 1 base and V 4 bases, and 12 bases lay outside the gene matches. The CDR3 is 17 amino acids. The CDR3 region is CASSSRTGLARSYEQYF. As DNA, the CDR3 is TGTGCCAGCAGTTCTCGGACAGGGTTGGCACGTTCCTACGAGCAGTACTTC.

This clonotype was seen many times. The chain carries TRBV5-1 and TRBJ1-1; TRBD1 is a possible D gene (5 bases). Germline V gene data show CDR1 as SGHRS and CDR2 as YFSETQ. V gave up 4 bases and J gave up 0 bases, with 13 bases separating them. The CDR3 sequence is 15 residues long. The DNA for the CDR3 is TGCGCCAGCAGCGGGGGACCGACTATGAACACTGAAGCTTTCTTT. Translated: CASSGGPTMNTEAFF.

This sequence joins TRBV23-1 and TRBJ2-1; D gene unclear. TRBV23-1 is marked as an open reading frame, function uncertain. Trimming stripped 2 bases from V and 12 bases from J, with 11 bases between. The CDR3 is 12 amino acids. CDR3 sequence: CASSQGIAVQFF. The CDR3 nucleotides are TGCGCCAGCAGTCAAGGGATTGCTGTGCAGTTCTTC.

This clonotype was observed many times. The chain carries TRBV7-8 and TRBJ2-2; D is possibly TRBD1 or TRBD2 (5 bases each). Germline loops: CDR1 SGHVS, CDR2 FQNEAQ. Trimming pared 5 bases from V and 0 bases from J, leaving 10 bases between. This CDR3 has 15 residues. The CDR3 region has the DNA TGTGCCAGCAGCATATCGGGACCGAACACCGGGGAGCTGTTTTTT. Amino acid sequence: CASSISGPNTGELFF.

This clonotype was observed many times. CDR3 in amino acids: CASSHTGLGQPQHF. The CDR3 bases are TGCGCCAGCAGCCATACAGGGCTTGGTCAGCCCCAGCATTTT. This rearrangement joins TRBV5-1 to TRBJ1-5, with a weak D call TRBD1 (6 bases). The CDR3 consists of 14 residues. V lost 4 bases and J 6 bases, leaving 14 bases between the germline ends. The germline V gene encodes CDR1 SGHRS and CDR2 YFSETQ.

This clonotype has ten or more counts. V usage is TRBV10-2 and J usage is TRBJ1-5; 8 nucleotides align to TRBD1. The CDR3 totals 13 residues. Germline-derived CDR1 and CDR2 are WSHSY and SAAADI. V shed 6 bases and J 7 bases; nucleotides not matched to a gene: 5. CDR3 sequence: CASSFGQGQPQHF. The CDR3 DNA is TGCGCCAGCAGCTTTGGACAGGGACAGCCCCAGCATTTT.

Ten or more counts support this clonotype. As DNA, the CDR3 is TGCGCCAGCAGCTTGAACGGAGCGGGGTCCTACAATGAGCAGTTCTTC. Protein sequence: CASSLNGAGSYNEQFF. The chain couples TRBV5-1 to TRBJ2-1; 7 nucleotides match TRBD2. The CDR3 length is 16 residues. V shed 1 base, J shed 1 base, and the junction held 5 bases outside the gene matches. Germline loops: CDR1 SGHRS, CDR2 YFSETQ.

This clonotype was found many times. CDR3 nucleotide sequence: TGTGCCAGCAGCTTAGCCCCCAGGACTTTGGGCGTTGAGACCCAGTACTTC. As protein: CASSLAPRTLGVETQYF. The chain couples TRBV7-8 to TRBJ2-5, with D perhaps matching TRBD2 (5 bases). V lost 0 bases, J lost 5 bases, and 19 bases lay in between. This CDR3 spans 17 amino acids. The germline V gene has CDR1 SGHVS and CDR2 FQNEAQ.

In this sample, this clonotype turned up many times. The chain is built from TRBV5-1 and TRBJ2-7; maybe TRBD1 (5 bases). Germline V lookup: CDR1 SGHRS, CDR2 YFSETQ. This CDR3 region has 14 residues. Trimming left V 0 bases short and J 3 bases short, with 10 bases between. Written as DNA, the CDR3 is TGCGCCAGCAGCTTGGCCACAGGCTTCTACGAGCAGTACTTC. It yields the protein CASSLATGFYEQYF.

This clonotype was seen at least ten times. This rearrangement joins TRBV12-3 or TRBV12-4 to TRBJ1-2; D ambiguous. The CDR3 sequence is 13 residues long. The ends were cut back, 6 bases at V and 1 base at J, with 9 bases in the middle. As DNA, the CDR3 is TGTGCCAGCAGGCCATGGGGTAACTATGGCTACACCTTC. The encoded protein is CASRPWGNYGYTF.

This clonotype has more than one count but fewer than ten. The chain recombines TRBV5-1 with TRBJ1-4; TRBD1 matches 9 bases. The germline CDR1 and CDR2 sequences are SGHRS and YFSETQ. Unmatched junction bases numbered 6, after V lost 0 bases and J lost 6 bases. The CDR3 covers 16 residues. The CDR3 reads CASSLGGTGLYEKLFF. For the CDR3, the DNA is TGCGCCAGCAGCTTGGGCGGGACAGGGCTTTATGAAAAACTGTTTTTT. Complete variable domain (other parts from reference TRBV5-1 and TRBJ1-4): KAGVTQTPRYLIKTRGQQVTLSCSPISGHRSVSWYQQTPGQGLQFLFEYFSETQRNKGNFPGRFSGRQFSNSRSEMNVSTLELGDSALYLCASSLGGTGLYEKLFFGSGTQLSVL.

The rearrangement joins TRBV20-1 to TRBJ2-2, with 9 bases lining up with TRBD2. The CDR3 spans 17 residues. V shed 5 bases and J 2 bases; nucleotides not matched to a gene: 12. The germline CDR1 and CDR2 sequences are DFQATT and SNEGSKA (reference sequence). This CDR3 reads CSAPPFGSGRNTGELFF. DNA for the CDR3: TGCAGTGCTCCCCCATTTGGTAGCGGGAGAAACACCGGGGAGCTGTTTTTT.

This clonotype was seen a few times. The gene calls are TRBV7-8 and TRBJ2-7; the match to TRBD2 covers 9 bases. Germline V CDR1 and CDR2: SGHVS, FQNEAQ. The trim removed 2 bases at V and 6 bases at J, leaving 8 bases unmatched. The CDR3 spans 15 residues. The CDR3 region is CASSLLPSGKVEQYF. CDR3 DNA sequence: TGTGCCAGCAGCTTACTTCCTAGCGGGAAAGTCGAGCAGTACTTC.

This clonotype appeared many times. The chain combines TRBV7-2 with TRBJ2-1, with a possible D match to TRBD2 (5 bases). CDR3 length equals 17 residues. Looked up from germline, CDR1 is SGHTA and CDR2 is FQGNSA. V lost 1 base, J lost 9 bases, and 22 bases lay in between. The CDR3 coding sequence is TGTGCCAGCAGCTTAGGGGGTTCAAGGCGGGTTCGGGGTGAGCAGTTCTTC. Translation gives CASSLGGSRRVRGEQFF.

This clonotype was detected many times. V is TRBV18 and J is TRBJ1-1; tentative D call: TRBD1 (6 bases). The CDR3 totals 14 residues. Germline V gene lookup returns CDR1 KGHSH and CDR2 LQKENI. The V and J ends lost 1 base and 6 bases respectively, with 12 bases between them. Here the CDR3 DNA reads TGTGCCAGCTCACCACGAGGGGAGGGGGCTGAAGCTTTCTTT. Translated: CASSPRGEGAEAFF.

This clonotype was found many times. This rearrangement joins TRBV15 to TRBJ2-3; 8 bases are a match to TRBD1. The CDR3 runs to 17 residues. Germline lookup yields CDR1 LNHNV and CDR2 YYDKDF (reference sequence). Germline trimming cut 0 bases from V and 6 bases from J; bases unmatched to any gene: 11. DNA for the CDR3: TGTGCCACCAGCAGAGATGACCGGGACAGGTTCGATGATACGCAGTATTTT. It encodes CATSRDDRDRFDDTQYF.

The rearrangement joins TRBV20-1 to TRBJ1-5, with TRBD1 identical over 7 bases. The CDR3 sequence is 12 residues long. V was pared by 2 bases and J by 6 bases, with 1 base of the junction left unmatched. In germline, CDR1 is DFQATT, CDR2 SNEGSKA (reference sequence). In DNA, the CDR3 is TGCAGTGCTAGACAGGGGGGTCAGCCCCAGCATTTT. This translates into CSARQGGQPQHF.